This T cell receptor beta chain came from a study of identical twins (dated by TCRdb to 2015 to 2016). Concerning the study at large: TCR alpha and beta repertoires from monozygotic twins, unrelated adults of various ages and cord blood were deep-sequenced to test whether fetal clonotypes persist. To rule out contamination, the twin experiments were replicated at different times with different library preparation protocols.

This clonotype turned up a few times. The antigen this receptor binds is unknown. Base-call qualities are not available, and no considerably larger clone is one nucleotide away. On the study overall, not on this receptor specifically: Fewer insertions were carried by abundant cord blood beta clonotypes; a weaker similar trend was observed in young adult naive repertoires, while no such trend was observed in memory repertoires. Compared with coincidental sharing between unrelated individuals, an excess of low generation-probability sequences was observed among out-of-frame TCR alpha sequences shared between twins. A weaker excess of twin sharing was found in beta out-of-frame sequences because the signal-to-noise ratio was lowered by fewer shared sequences. Invariant T cells such as MAIT and iNKT could partly confound zero-insertion analyses, although diverse VJ usage argued against such confounding for most clonotypes. In monozygotic twins, recombination models systematically underestimated out-of-frame TCR alpha sharing, but the models matched the sharing seen between unrelated individuals. Because the same donors could not be followed over many years, the conclusions depended on cross-sectional statistical analysis.

The library was generated by 5' RACE. Sequencing was carried out with an Illumina HiSeq 2000. Template switching introduced a universal primer binding site; the final cDNA contained a unique molecular identifier, enabling accurate counting of TCR cDNA molecules. First-strand cDNA for TCR alpha and beta chains was synthesized from specific primers in the conserved constant-segment region. To control for contamination, every cDNA library was double barcoded, receiving both a SMART-Mk sample barcode and Illumina barcodes. TruSeq adapter sequences and Illumina sample barcodes were added in two successive PCR steps. TCR alpha and beta cDNA libraries were sequenced on the Illumina HiSeq platform with custom primers. Per the original workflow: MiGEC was used to process raw reads and extract unique molecular identifiers, and MiXCR was used to find CDR3 positions. For each individual, recombination models were inferred using an EM algorithm with the repgenHMM and IGoR tools. Shared clonotype analysis was performed with the tcR package in R, normalizing sharing by the product of cloneset sizes. To study raw recombination without the effects of thymic and clonal selection, out-of-frame nonproductive sequences were analyzed. TCRdb reprocessed the public reads (quality trimming at Q25 with fastp, clone calling with MiXCR) and kept in-frame beta chains. Rows with a matching CDR3 protein are joined into one entry that keeps the most common DNA and genes. The V and J calls were not made by the authors but by TCRdb's processing. Recorded for this sample are approximately 350,000 distinct CDR3 sequences; 10% to 15% of them occurred a single time. Jointly, the top ten make up around 6.9% of the sample.

The junction shows trimming of 5 bases on V and 7 bases on J, plus 12 bases between the germline ends. Taken from cysteine to phenylalanine, the CDR3 has 14 residues. Only CDR3 DNA remains: 42 bases, in frame from the first base. CDR1 and CDR2 (LNHNV, YYDKDF) derive from the germline V gene (reference sequence). Only healthy Caucasian donors were included. The twin cohort comprised three pairs of female monozygotic twins, all aged roughly 18 to 30 years. Positive isolation kits from Invitrogen were used to isolate the CD4+ and CD8+ T cell populations. This same sample was also taken into another study, of yellow fever vaccine responses in identical twins. As described in the second report: According to the authors, the vaccine-induced T cell response in identical twins seemed to be partly convergent and partly specific to each individual. In identical twins, the study followed T cell clones that responded to the vaccine with precision.

The rearrangement combines TRBV15 with TRBJ1-6; TRBD1 is possibly the D segment (6 matching bases). The receptor was derived from a woman aged 18-35 years in good health. Sequenced sample: CD8+ T cells sorted from blood. The CDR3 region reads CATSSERGNSPLHF. DNA sequence: TGTGCCACCAGCTCCGAGAGGGGGAATTCACCCCTCCACTTT.